This T cell receptor beta chain was profiled in a study of cytomegalovirus exposure and HLA in healthy donors. Findings of the study overall: High sensitivity and specificity were reportedly achieved when the classifier diagnosed cytomegalovirus status. Several of the most significant clusters appeared linked to common viral pathogens, based on a later analysis.

Healthy donors of bone marrow made up the group. This clone was counted between two and nine times. Its target is not known. The PCR used 60 Vbeta and 13 Jbeta primers. Sequencing used immunoSEQ multiplex PCR; TCRdb keeps in-frame clones, though not all of them. The sample yields fewer than 110,000 clones, around 78% seen once. The sequenced sample was PBMCs. This TCR was sampled from a young man in good health and CMV-seronegative.

CDR3 coding DNA: TGTGCCAGTAGCAACCCGGACAGGGTGAAACAGCCCCAGCATTTT. Its protein product is CASSNPDRVKQPQHF. This chain uses TRBV19 with TRBJ1-5, with 8 bases that match TRBD1. Unmatched junction bases numbered 11, after V lost 6 bases and J lost 7 bases. This CDR3 comprises 15 residues. CDR1 is LNHDA and CDR2 is SQIVND in the germline V gene (reference sequence).